This T cell receptor beta chain is from a study of type 1 regulatory T cells (dated by TCRdb to the early 2020s). Study-wide context: An in vitro protocol by which a Tr1-enriched, alloantigen-specific CD4 T cell product named T-allo10 was generated was characterized in the study. T-allo10 was under clinical evaluation in patients with hematological malignancies receiving allogeneic hematopoietic stem cell transplantation.

Data came from an Illumina MiSeq. Using fastp at Q25 and MiXCR, TCRdb reprocessed the public reads and kept productive beta chains. Entries that share a CDR3 protein sequence are merged under the most common genes and DNA. The sample table holds tens of thousands of distinct CDR3 sequences, of which around 21% were seen once. 7% to 10% of the sample lies in the top ten. The CDR3 sequence holds 15 residues, the cysteine and phenylalanine included. Only the CDR3 part of the read is kept: 45 bases, read in frame from the first base. Reading the germline V gene (reference sequence) gives CDR1 DFQATT and CDR2 SNEGSKA. V and J are truncated by 5 bases and 7 bases respectively, leaving an intervening sequence of 24 bases. The table lists this clonotype with a few counts. The antigen it recognizes is unknown. No much larger clone is present one base from it, and per-base qualities are unavailable. Overall results and qualifications from the work: Compared with non-Tr1 cells, Tr1 cells had a narrower TCR repertoire, and the study took this difference to reflect clonal expansion driven by alloantigen.

The sequencing input was cultured type 1 regulatory T (Tr1) cells, either the whole culture or a sorted fraction (not recorded which). The sample's cell subset or site label, decoded: type 1 regulatory T cells sorted from the T-allo10 product. The sequence links TRBV20-1 to TRBJ2-7, with a weak D call of TRBD2 (6 bases match). The receptor's source is a human donor in good health. The CDR3: CSAPPAGGPKGEQYF. The nucleotides are TGCAGTGCTCCCCCAGCCGGGGGACCGAAGGGAGAGCAGTACTTC.